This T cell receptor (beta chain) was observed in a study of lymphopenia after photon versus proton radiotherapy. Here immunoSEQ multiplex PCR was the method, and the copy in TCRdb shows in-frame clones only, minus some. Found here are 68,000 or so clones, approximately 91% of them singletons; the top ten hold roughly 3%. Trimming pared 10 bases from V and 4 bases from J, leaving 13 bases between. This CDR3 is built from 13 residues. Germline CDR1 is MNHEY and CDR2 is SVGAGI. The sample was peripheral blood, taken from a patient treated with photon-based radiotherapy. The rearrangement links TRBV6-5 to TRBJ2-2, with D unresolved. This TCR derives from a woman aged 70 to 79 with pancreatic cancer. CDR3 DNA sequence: TGTGCCACCCTCGAACCGGGCACCGGGGAGCTGTTTTTT. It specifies CATLEPGTGELFF.